These 21 T cell receptor beta chains were all obtained from the same sample, sequenced in a study of control samples from healthy donors and cancer patients. This table comes from immunoSEQ multiplex PCR, and its TCRdb copy is limited to in-frame clones, with some not included. Of about 110,000 clones listed, around four fifths are singletons. Sequenced sample: blood. These receptors came from a woman in her 50s in good health.

The rearrangement uses TRBV4-1 and TRBJ1-5; the match to TRBD1 covers 7 bases. V lost 3 bases to trimming and J lost 8 bases; unmatched junction nucleotides: 7. The CDR3 has 14 residues. Germline-derived CDR1 and CDR2 are MGHRA and YSYEKL. Here the CDR3 DNA reads TGCGCCAGCAGCCAGTTAGGGGGCACAGAGCCCCAGCATTTT. The encoded protein is CASSQLGGTEPQHF.

The chain uses TRBV11-3 and TRBJ2-1; D perhaps matches TRBD1 (7 bases). In germline, CDR1 is SGHNT, CDR2 YENEEA. V dropped 5 bases and J dropped 4 bases, with 18 bases sitting between them. The CDR3 is 16 amino acids. The CDR3 loop reads CASSARAGQLYNEQFF. CDR3 DNA: TGTGCCAGCAGCGCCAGGGCGGGACAGCTTTACAATGAGCAGTTCTTC. Full variable domain (missing parts from reference TRBV11-3 and TRBJ2-1): EAGVVQSPRYKIIEKKQPVAFWCNPISGHNTLYWYLQNLGQGPELLIRYENEEAVDDSQLPKDRFSAERLKGVDSTLKIQPAELGDSAVYLCASSARAGQLYNEQFFGPGTRLTVL.

The rearrangement uses TRBV10-3 and TRBJ2-3, with D unresolved. The ends were cut back, 6 bases at V and 2 bases at J, with 3 bases in the middle. CDR3 length: 11 residues. Germline V gene data show CDR1 as ENHRY and CDR2 as SYGVKD. CDR3 amino acids: CAIRDTDTQYF. CDR3 nucleotide sequence: TGTGCCATCAGGGACACAGATACGCAGTATTTT.

The gene calls are TRBV19 and TRBJ1-1; D unresolved. CDR3 length equals 11 residues. CDR1 and CDR2 from the germline V gene are LNHDA and SQIVND (reference sequence). V was cut by 5 bases and J by 2 bases, with 3 bases left in between. In DNA form, the CDR3 reads TGTGCCAGTAGTGGCAACACTGAAGCTTTCTTT. Translating gives CASSGNTEAFF. The complete variable domain, with remaining parts taken from reference TRBV19 and TRBJ1-1, reads DGGITQSPKYLFRKEGQNVTLSCEQNLNHDAMYWYRQDPGQGLRLIYYSQIVNDFQKGDIAEGYSVSREKKESFPLTVTSAQKNPTAFYLCASSGNTEAFFGQGTRLTVV.

V gene TRBV7-9 combines with J gene TRBJ2-6, with D unclear. This CDR3 is built from 16 residues. V was clipped by 2 bases and J by 1 base, with 9 bases between them. The germline CDR1 and CDR2 sequences are SEHNR and FQNEAQ (reference sequence). The CDR3 protein is CASSLFDLSGANVLTF. CDR3 coding DNA: TGTGCCAGCAGCTTATTCGACCTATCTGGGGCCAACGTCCTGACTTTC.

This rearrangement joins TRBV7-2 to TRBJ1-3; D gene ambiguous. CDR3 length: 13 amino acids. The germline V gene has CDR1 SGHTA and CDR2 FQGNSA. V was clipped by 2 bases and J by 3 bases, with 5 bases between them. DNA for the CDR3: TGTGCCAGCAGCTTATTAAGTGGAAACACCATATATTTT. Its translation is CASSLLSGNTIYF.

This clone was seen more than once but under ten times. J is TRBJ2-3 and V is TRBV2, with 8 bases lining up with TRBD2. The CDR3 runs to 15 residues. CDR1 is SNHLY and CDR2 is FYNNEI in the germline V gene. Germline trimming cut 8 bases from V and 4 bases from J; bases unmatched to any gene: 11. As DNA, the CDR3 is TGTGCCAGCGACAAGATCGGCGGGGGGTCAGATACGCAGTATTTT. It yields the protein CASDKIGGGSDTQYF.

This clone was seen a single time. The gene calls are TRBV7-2 and TRBJ2-5, with D tentatively TRBD1 (5 bases). The CDR3 consists of 14 residues. V was pared by 3 bases and J by 2 bases, with 10 bases between. Germline assignment: CDR1 SGHTA and CDR2 FQGNSA. CDR3 DNA: TGTGCCAGCAGCTTCCCAGGGAATCAAGAGACCCAGTACTTC. It translates to CASSFPGNQETQYF. Together with reference TRBV7-2 and TRBJ2-5, the CDR3 gives the full variable domain: GAGVSQSPSNKVTEKGKDVELRCDPISGHTALYWYRQSLGQGLEFLIYFQGNSAPDKSGLPSDRFSAERTGGSVSTLTIQRTQQEDSAVYLCASSFPGNQETQYFGPGTRLLVL.

On this clone: At one end the junction does not follow the germline gene, possibly because of a read error. The chain uses TRBV7-7 and TRBJ2-5; 7 bases agree with TRBD2. Germline V gene sequence: CDR1 SSHAT, CDR2 FNYEAQ (reference sequence). This CDR3 comprises 15 residues. CDR3 sequence (DNA): TGTGCTAGCAGCTTACCTAGCGGATTCCAAGAGACCCAGTACTTC. Protein product: CASSLPSGFQETQYF. The full variable domain, completed using reference TRBV7-7 and TRBJ2-5, is GAGVSQSPRYKVTKRGQDVTLRCDPISSHATLYWYQQALGQGPEFLTYFNYEAQPDKSGLPSDRFSAERPEGSISTLTIQRTEQRDSAMYRCASSLPSGFQETQYFGPGTRLLVL.

The chain links TRBV6-5 to TRBJ2-7; TRBD2 matches 8 bases. With 6 bases clipped from V and 0 bases from J, the junction kept 7 bases outside the gene matches. The CDR3 length is 15 residues. Germline lookup yields CDR1 MNHEY and CDR2 SVGAGI. The CDR3 region is CASSLMRGASYEQYF. The CDR3 coding sequence is TGTGCCAGCAGCCTTATGCGGGGGGCCTCCTACGAGCAGTACTTC.

V gene TRBV6-5 combines with J gene TRBJ1-4; possibly TRBD1 for D (5 bases). With 5 bases removed from V and 7 bases from J, the gap between germline ends came to 14 bases. The CDR3 consists of 14 residues. Germline loops: CDR1 MNHEY, CDR2 SVGAGI. The CDR3 reads CASSTDSRGEKLFF. The CDR3 coding sequence is TGTGCCAGCAGTACCGACAGCAGAGGTGAAAAACTGTTTTTT.

The V and J genes are TRBV6-5 and TRBJ2-2; D is unclear. Germline-derived CDR1 and CDR2 are MNHEY and SVGAGI. The CDR3 is 12 residues long. V was pared by 2 bases and J by 6 bases, with 4 bases between. The CDR3 DNA reads TGTGCCAGCAGTTACCAGTCCGGGGAGCTGTTTTTT. Its translation: CASSYQSGELFF.

The J gene is TRBJ1-6, the V gene TRBV4-3, with 10 bases identical to TRBD1. CDR1 is LGHNA and CDR2 is YSLEER in the germline V gene. CDR3 length: 15 amino acids. Germline trimming cut 1 base from V and 9 bases from J; bases unmatched to any gene: 3. The CDR3 sequence is CASSQVGTGVSPLHF. CDR3 DNA sequence: TGCGCCAGCAGCCAAGTAGGGACAGGGGTTTCACCCCTCCACTTT.

This CDR3 reads CATSDLEDQPQHF. The CDR3 region has the DNA TGTGCCACCAGTGATTTGGAGGATCAGCCCCAGCATTTT. The chain couples TRBV24-1 to TRBJ1-5; no reliable D call. The CDR3 runs 13 residues. The germline gives CDR1 KGHDR, CDR2 SFDVKD. Trimming removed 0 bases from V and 5 bases from J, with 4 bases in between.

The chain employs TRBV14 and TRBJ1-2, with D perhaps matching TRBD1 (6 bases). V lost 2 bases and J lost 2, with 12 bases in between. The germline CDR1 and CDR2 sequences are SGHDN and FVKESK. This CDR3 contains 15 residues. For the CDR3, the DNA is TGTGCCAGCAGCCAACGACAGGAGATAAACTATGGCTACACCTTC. Its translation is CASSQRQEINYGYTF.

The chain joins TRBV27 to TRBJ2-3; D call uncertain. The CDR3 runs to 14 residues. The germline V and J ends were trimmed by 2 bases and 2 bases, with 8 bases remaining between them. Germline lookup yields CDR1 MNHEY and CDR2 SMNVEV (reference sequence). CDR3 amino acids: CASSLSPDTDTQYF. CDR3 bases: TGTGCCAGCAGTTTAAGCCCGGACACAGATACGCAGTATTTT.

The chain employs TRBV12-3 or TRBV12-4 and TRBJ2-7; D is ambiguous. The CDR3 runs to 13 residues. Deletions cut 2 bases from V and 3 bases from J, with 8 bases between. The DNA of the CDR3 is TGTGCCAGCAGTTTACAGGAGTACTACGAGCAGTACTTC. This sequence encodes CASSLQEYYEQYF.

This rearrangement joins TRBV9 to TRBJ1-6; D may be TRBD1 (6 bases). Trimming cost V 6 bases and J 5 bases, with 15 bases left between them. This CDR3 spans 15 amino acids. Germline V lookup: CDR1 SGDLS, CDR2 YYNGEE. The CDR3, as DNA: TGTGCCAGCACCAGGGGATCCATGAATAATTCACCCCTCCACTTT. This gives the protein CASTRGSMNNSPLHF.

The DNA for the CDR3 is TGCGCCAGCAGCTTTCTTCGAGGGGCTCTAGAGACCCAGTACTTC. Its translation is CASSFLRGALETQYF. The rearrangement links TRBV5-1 to TRBJ2-5; perhaps D is TRBD1 or TRBD2 (5 bases each). This CDR3 spans 15 amino acids. The germline V gene encodes CDR1 SGHRS and CDR2 YFSETQ. Trimming cost V 2 bases and J 4 bases, with 15 bases left between them.

J is TRBJ2-7 and V is TRBV7-2; possibly TRBD2 for D (5 bases). Germline V gene sequence: CDR1 SGHTA, CDR2 FQGNSA. Trimming left V 3 bases short and J 1 base short, with 13 bases between. This CDR3 contains 15 residues. CDR3 protein: CASSFSAWRSYEQYF. The CDR3 nucleotides are TGTGCCAGCAGCTTTAGCGCCTGGCGGTCCTACGAGCAGTACTTC.

This chain uses TRBV20-1 with TRBJ1-1; no definite D call. Germline V gene sequence: CDR1 DFQATT, CDR2 SNEGSKA (reference sequence). V shed 6 bases and J shed 7 bases, with 12 bases lying between them. CDR3 length: 11 amino acids. CDR3 coding DNA: TGCAGTGCGCAGAGAGGAGGTGAAGCTTTCTTT. Translated: CSAQRGGEAFF.